The T cell receptor beta chain described here comes from a study of technical replicates of blood from a handful of donors. With 1 base clipped from V and 4 bases from J, the junction kept 3 bases outside the gene matches. Germline assignment: CDR1 LNHDA and CDR2 SQIVND (reference sequence). The CDR3 sequence is 15 residues long. Generated by immunoSEQ multiplex PCR, the TCRdb table keeps only in-frame clones and is missing some. The table records 60,000 to 90,000 clones, 85% to 95% of them present only once. Specimen: T cells isolated from PBMCs. This sequence was found in a human donor in good health. The rearrangement links TRBV19 to TRBJ2-3, with 9 nucleotides matching TRBD1. The CDR3 sequence is CASSIARDRADTQYF. CDR3 DNA: TGTGCCAGTAGTATAGCCCGGGACAGGGCAGATACGCAGTATTTT.